Presented here are 25 T cell receptor beta chains from one specimen sequenced in a study of T-cell reconstitution after alpha-beta-depleted transplantation in children. This sample's TCRbeta library carried unique molecular identifier barcodes. One entry per CDR3 protein results from TCRdb running MiXCR on the PCR reads. Found here are over 400,000 distinct CDR3 sequences, around 13% of them singletons; the top ten hold roughly 5.4%. The specimen was PBMCs from the stem cell graft donor, collected from the stem cell graft. These receptors were collected from a human donor who donated a stem cell graft to a child with combined immunodeficiency.

This clonotype turned up a few times. The chain joins TRBV7-2 to TRBJ2-7, with 7 bases identical to TRBD1. V shed 4 bases and J 3 bases; nucleotides not matched to a gene: 9. Germline CDR1 is SGHTA and CDR2 is FQGNSA. The CDR3 is made up of 15 amino acids. CDR3 nucleotides: TGTGCCAGCAGCTACGACAGGGCTGGTGACTACGAGCAGTACTTC. It codes for CASSYDRAGDYEQYF.

In its sample, this clonotype was seen a few times. V and J are TRBV7-2 and TRBJ2-2; D not certain. CDR1 is SGHTA, CDR2 FQGNSA, per germline. V gave up 3 bases and J gave up 2 bases, with 13 bases separating them. The CDR3 covers 16 residues. The CDR3 DNA follows: TGTGCCAGCAGCTTCCATCTGGGGTCAAACACCGGGGAGCTGTTTTTT. Amino acids: CASSFHLGSNTGELFF.

Many counts were recorded for this clonotype. The V and J genes are TRBV12-3 or TRBV12-4 and TRBJ1-2, with TRBD1 identical over 8 bases. This CDR3 spans 16 amino acids. J gave up 4 bases and V 6 bases, and 13 bases lay outside the gene matches. The CDR3 nucleotides are TGTGCCAGCAGGCGTACTGGCGACAGGGGTGGCTATGGCTACACCTTC. This encodes CASRRTGDRGGYGYTF.

V and J are TRBV11-2 and TRBJ2-3; 10 nucleotides match TRBD2. Germline values: CDR1 SGHAT, CDR2 FQNNGV. With 2 bases clipped from V and 1 base from J, the junction kept 12 bases outside the gene matches. The CDR3 length is 19 residues. This CDR3 is CASSLNWGLAGGRTDTQYF. The CDR3 DNA sequence: TGTGCCAGCAGCTTAAATTGGGGATTAGCGGGGGGCCGCACAGATACGCAGTATTTT. The full variable domain, with the rest looked up from reference TRBV11-2 and TRBJ2-3, is EAGVAQSPRYKIIEKRQSVAFWCNPISGHATLYWYQQILGQGPKLLIQFQNNGVVDDSQLPKDRFSAERLKGVDSTLKIQPAKLEDSAVYLCASSLNWGLAGGRTDTQYFGPGTRLTVL.

This clonotype was recorded at least ten times. The chain uses TRBV3-1 and TRBJ2-7; D remains ambiguous. CDR1 and CDR2 (germline): LGHDT, YNNKEL (reference sequence). The CDR3 runs 14 residues. V was shortened by 1 base and J by 5 bases, with 12 bases between the two germline ends. DNA of the CDR3: TGTGCCAGCAGCCAAGCGTTTGGGGATGACGAGCAGTACTTC. Protein product: CASSQAFGDDEQYF.

A few counts support this clonotype. V gene TRBV4-3 combines with J gene TRBJ2-1; 8 bases agree with TRBD2. The CDR3 consists of 16 residues. J was trimmed by 2 bases and V by 0 bases; bases with no gene match: 3. The germline V gene encodes CDR1 LGHNA and CDR2 YSLEER. The CDR3 sequence is CASSQEALAAYNEQFF. Here the CDR3 DNA reads TGCGCCAGCAGCCAAGAGGCACTAGCGGCCTACAATGAGCAGTTCTTC.

This clonotype was counted ten times or more. V usage is TRBV28 and J usage is TRBJ1-6; 7 nucleotides match TRBD1. J was trimmed by 0 bases and V by 6 bases; bases with no gene match: 5. The CDR3 spans 16 residues. CDR1 is MDHEN and CDR2 is SYDVKM in the germline V gene. The CDR3 DNA reads as TGTGCCAGCAGCATACAGGGGCCCTCCTATAATTCACCCCTCCACTTT. It yields the protein CASSIQGPSYNSPLHF.

V and J are TRBV12-3 or TRBV12-4 and TRBJ2-3; TRBD1 aligns across 10 bases. The trim removed 8 bases at V and 4 bases at J, leaving 3 bases unmatched. This CDR3 region has 13 residues. The CDR3 DNA reads as TGTGCCAGCGAGACAGGGGGCTCAGATACGCAGTATTTT. Translated, it gives CASETGGSDTQYF.

This chain uses TRBV2 with TRBJ2-3; TRBD2 is a possible D gene (5 bases). This CDR3 has 15 residues. V gave up 4 bases and J gave up 0 bases, with 11 bases separating them. Germline V gene sequence: CDR1 SNHLY, CDR2 FYNNEI. CDR3: CASSGERDSTDTQYF. CDR3 in DNA: TGTGCCAGCAGTGGGGAGAGGGATAGCACAGATACGCAGTATTTT.

This clonotype was observed many times. The J gene is TRBJ2-1, the V gene TRBV7-3, with TRBD1 as a possible D gene (6 bases). The V gene's germline CDR1 is SGHTA and CDR2 FQGTGA. The CDR3 has 14 residues. V was trimmed by 0 bases and J by 7 bases, leaving 10 bases between them. CDR3 loop: CASSLTQGRNEQFF. The CDR3 DNA reads TGTGCCAGCAGCTTAACGCAGGGGCGGAATGAGCAGTTCTTC.

The chain has TRBV5-1 and TRBJ2-1; a weak D match, TRBD2 (5 bases). Germline V CDR1 and CDR2: SGHRS, YFSETQ. The length of the CDR3 is 13 residues. V was shortened by 8 bases and J by 6 bases, with 15 bases between the two germline ends. The CDR3 reads CASSNGAGNEQFF. DNA of the CDR3: TGCGCCAGTAGTAACGGCGCGGGCAATGAGCAGTTCTTC.

This chain uses TRBV24-1 with TRBJ2-1; D is undetermined. The CDR3 covers 15 residues. V lost 5 bases and J lost 0, with 10 bases in between. From germline, CDR1 is KGHDR and CDR2 SFDVKD. The CDR3: CATSGQATSYNEQFF. CDR3 nucleotide sequence: TGTGCCACCAGTGGTCAAGCGACCTCCTACAATGAGCAGTTCTTC.

This clonotype was observed a handful of times. CDR3 nucleotide sequence: TGCAGTGCTAGAGATAACAGGGGGCTTCGTAATGAGCAGTTCTTC. It specifies CSARDNRGLRNEQFF. The rearrangement uses TRBV20-1 and TRBJ2-1; TRBD1 agrees at 9 bases. The CDR3 length is 15 residues. In germline, CDR1 is DFQATT, CDR2 SNEGSKA (reference sequence). V trimming: 0 bases; J trimming: 7 bases; junction bases outside the gene matches: 7.

This clonotype was observed a handful of times. The CDR3 bases are TGTGCCAGCACCAGGGACAGGGTCGACGGGGAGCTGTTTTTT. Its translation: CASTRDRVDGELFF. The V gene is TRBV12-3 or TRBV12-4, the J gene TRBJ2-2, with 9 bases identical to TRBD1. The CDR3 loop spans 14 amino acids. Losses at the gene ends were 7 bases for V and 7 bases for J; bases not matched to a gene: 7.

This clonotype has a count of ten or more. The chain has TRBV10-3 and TRBJ2-3; D possibly corresponds to TRBD2 (7 bases). V dropped 0 bases and J dropped 4 bases, with 14 bases sitting between them. Per the germline V gene, CDR1 is ENHRY and CDR2 is SYGVKD. There are 16 residues in the CDR3. The CDR3 bases are TGTGCCATCAGTGAGTCGACTCCGGGGGGCGCAGATACGCAGTATTTT. Its translation: CAISESTPGGADTQYF.

The V call is TRBV20-1, the J call TRBJ2-7; a weak D match, TRBD1 (5 bases). From germline, CDR1 is DFQATT and CDR2 SNEGSKA (reference sequence). The CDR3 has 14 amino acids. The V end lost 0 bases, the J end lost 7 bases, and 16 bases lay between the germline ends. CDR3 nucleotide sequence: TGCAGTGCTAGAGATCGTGACAGTTTGTGGGAGCAGTACTTC. It encodes CSARDRDSLWEQYF.

This sequence joins TRBV24-1 and TRBJ2-1; 7 nucleotides align to TRBD2. Germline V gene lookup returns CDR1 KGHDR and CDR2 SFDVKD. The CDR3 totals 14 residues. After removal of 3 bases from V and 7 bases from J, the junction contained 5 bases not matched to a gene. DNA of the CDR3: TGTGCCACCAGTGATCCCTTTAGCGGGAATGAGCAGTTCTTC. Amino acid sequence: CATSDPFSGNEQFF.

In its sample, this clonotype was seen many times. The genes are TRBV5-1 and TRBJ2-3; D may correspond to TRBD1 or TRBD2 (6 bases each). With 4 bases removed from V and 0 bases from J, the gap between germline ends came to 15 bases. The CDR3 runs to 16 residues. Germline-derived CDR1 and CDR2 are SGHRS and YFSETQ. CDR3 protein: CASSGGTSVSTDTQYF. The CDR3 nucleotides read TGCGCCAGCAGCGGCGGGACAAGTGTTAGCACAGATACGCAGTATTTT.

The chain combines TRBV20-1 with TRBJ2-5; 10 bases map to TRBD2. V lost 0 bases to trimming and J lost 1 base; unmatched junction nucleotides: 5. The germline V gene encodes CDR1 DFQATT and CDR2 SNEGSKA (reference sequence). The CDR3 loop spans 16 amino acids. CDR3 in amino acids: CSARDTTSGAQETQYF. The DNA for the CDR3 is TGCAGTGCTAGAGATACCACTAGCGGGGCCCAAGAGACCCAGTACTTC.

This CDR3 reads CASSWTGSSGANVLTF. In DNA, the CDR3 is TGCGCCAGCAGCTGGACAGGCTCATCTGGGGCCAACGTCCTGACTTTC. The chain is built from TRBV4-3 and TRBJ2-6; 7 positions agree with TRBD1. Germline-derived CDR1 and CDR2 are LGHNA and YSLEER. V lost 5 bases to trimming and J lost 1 base; unmatched junction nucleotides: 5. The length of the CDR3 is 16 residues.

The J gene is TRBJ1-2, the V gene TRBV4-1; D gene unclear. This CDR3 contains 14 residues. Trimming took off 5 bases at V and 4 bases at J, with 14 bases between the two ends. In germline, CDR1 is MGHRA, CDR2 YSYEKL. As DNA, the CDR3 is TGCGCCAGCAGCGCCCTGGGAGGAACCTATGGCTACACCTTC. Translating gives CASSALGGTYGYTF.

The chain recombines TRBV29-1 with TRBJ1-1; D is perhaps TRBD1 (6 bases). The CDR3 extends over 14 amino acids. Per germline, CDR1 SQVTM and CDR2 ANQGSEA. V lost 3 bases, J lost 0 bases, and 11 bases lay in between. The CDR3 sequence is CSVEGAVMNTEAFF. The CDR3 coding sequence is TGCAGCGTTGAGGGGGCCGTCATGAACACTGAAGCTTTCTTT.

This clonotype occurred a few times. The chain links TRBV6-2 or TRBV6-3 to TRBJ1-1; D remains unclear. CDR3 length equals 12 residues. Germline values: CDR1 MNHEY, CDR2 SVGEGT. The germline V and J ends were trimmed by 2 bases and 5 bases, with 6 bases remaining between them. The chain's CDR3 is CASSYDVTEAFF. The CDR3, as DNA: TGTGCCAGCAGTTACGATGTAACTGAAGCTTTCTTT.

This clonotype showed up many times. The chain recombines TRBV7-2 with TRBJ2-1; D may match TRBD1 or TRBD2 (5 bases each). This CDR3 comprises 18 residues. V was pared by 3 bases and J by 9 bases, with 27 bases between. Per the germline V gene, CDR1 is SGHTA and CDR2 is FQGNSA. This chain's CDR3 is CASSFWATGTFVEGEQFF. The DNA for the CDR3 is TGTGCCAGCAGCTTTTGGGCCACCGGGACCTTCGTTGAGGGTGAGCAGTTCTTC.

In this sample, this clonotype turned up many times. The chain has TRBV9 and TRBJ2-1; the match to TRBD2 covers 9 bases. This CDR3 spans 16 amino acids. Trimming cost V 0 bases and J 9 bases; bases outside gene matches: 10. CDR1 SGDLS and CDR2 YYNGEE come from the germline V gene. The chain's CDR3 is CASSVVLGLALLEQFF. The CDR3 coding sequence is TGTGCCAGCAGCGTAGTTTTGGGACTAGCTCTCCTTGAGCAGTTCTTC.